Below are 15 T cell receptor beta chains sequenced from a single sample in a study of blood T cell repertoires in COVID-19 (dated by TCRdb to 2019 to 2021). Libraries came from the immunoSEQ multiplex PCR assay. TCRdb obtained this table from immuneACCESS and retained in-frame rearrangements with V and J assigned. These tables miss some clones; where compared with another copy, unresolved V genes account for less than half of the shortfall, and the remainder is unexplained. The sample records 100,000 to 150,000 clones, about 85% of which are singletons. The biggest ten clones account for more than 20% of the sample. Material: peripheral blood. Source of these receptors: an elderly woman with acute or convalescent COVID-19.

The chain couples TRBV27 to TRBJ2-7; weak D call: TRBD2 (5 bases). Per germline, CDR1 MNHEY and CDR2 SMNVEV (reference sequence). The CDR3 extends over 17 amino acids. Trimming shortened V by 3 bases and J by 0 bases, and 18 bases separated the two germline ends. The CDR3 nucleotides read TGTGCCAGCAGTTTTTCGCCCCGGACTTCTGCCTCCTACGAGCAGTACGTC. Protein product: CASSFSPRTSASYEQYV.

CDR3 sequence reads: CASGETGNTEAFF. The CDR3 bases are TGTGCCAGCGGAGAGACAGGGAACACTGAAGCTTTCTTT. This chain links TRBV6-5 with TRBJ1-1; tentative D call: TRBD1 (6 bases). Trimming pared 8 bases from V and 1 base from J, leaving 11 bases between. The CDR3 sequence is 13 residues long. Germline CDR1 MNHEY, CDR2 SVGAGI.

The count of this clone is one. The genes are TRBV19 and TRBJ2-5; 7 bases are shared with TRBD1. The CDR3 is 14 residues long. The V gene end was trimmed by 5 bases and the J gene end by 3 bases; junction bases not matched to a gene: 6. CDR1 is LNHDA and CDR2 is SQIVND in the germline V gene (reference sequence). The CDR3 coding sequence is TGTGCCAGTAGTCCCAGGACAGGCGAAGAGACCCAGTACTTC. It codes for CASSPRTGEETQYF.

The rearrangement uses TRBV5-4 and TRBJ2-3, with D tentatively TRBD1 (6 bases). Trimming removed 5 bases from V and 5 bases from J, with 12 bases in between. In germline, CDR1 is SGHNT, CDR2 YYREEE (reference sequence). This CDR3 comprises 13 residues. CDR3 nucleotide sequence: TGTGCCAGCAGTTCAGGGGTGGTAGATACGCAGTATTTT. This encodes CASSSGVVDTQYF.

The chain is built from TRBV5-1 and TRBJ2-3; D is possibly TRBD1 (6 bases). V shed 0 bases and J shed 2 bases, with 13 bases lying between them. CDR3 length: 16 amino acids. Per the germline V gene, CDR1 is SGHRS and CDR2 is YFSETQ. This chain's CDR3 is CASSLASGATTDTQYF. In nucleotides, the CDR3 is TGCGCCAGCAGCTTGGCCTCAGGGGCCACCACAGATACGCAGTATTTT. The variable domain in full, with the rest retrieved from reference TRBV5-1 and TRBJ2-3, is KAGVTQTPRYLIKTRGQQVTLSCSPISGHRSVSWYQQTPGQGLQFLFEYFSETQRNKGNFPGRFSGRQFSNSRSEMNVSTLELGDSALYLCASSLASGATTDTQYFGPGTRLTVL.

This clone was seen a handful of times. The V call is TRBV7-8, the J call TRBJ1-1, with 9 positions matching TRBD1. The germline V gene encodes CDR1 SGHVS and CDR2 FQNEAQ. Trimming took 2 bases from V and 3 from J; bases not matched to a gene: 4. The CDR3 contains 15 residues. The CDR3 DNA reads TGTGCCAGCAGCTTAACGGGACAGGGCTACACTGAAGCTTTCTTT. It yields the protein CASSLTGQGYTEAFF. Full variable domain (missing parts from reference TRBV7-8 and TRBJ1-1): GAGVSQSPRYKVAKRGQDVALRCDPISGHVSLFWYQQALGQGPEFLTYFQNEAQLDKSGLPSDRFFAERPEGSVSTLKIQRTQQEDSAVYLCASSLTGQGYTEAFFGQGTRLTVV.

This clone was counted once. The V call is TRBV9, the J call TRBJ1-2; 8 nucleotides match TRBD1. The V segment lost 0 bases and the J segment 2 bases; nucleotides outside the gene matches: 0. In germline, CDR1 is SGDLS, CDR2 YYNGEE. The CDR3 is made up of 14 amino acids. The CDR3 loop is CASSVAGGNYGYTF. CDR3 in DNA: TGTGCCAGCAGCGTAGCAGGGGGCAACTATGGCTACACCTTC.

The CDR3 DNA is TGTGCCAGCAGCCCTACCGGGACAGGGGGGGAGCAGTACTTC. It codes for CASSPTGTGGEQYF. The chain carries TRBV25-1 and TRBJ2-7; 11 bases fit TRBD1. Trimming took 6 bases from V and 7 from J; bases not matched to a gene: 8. This CDR3 is built from 14 residues. Germline V gene sequence: CDR1 MGHDK, CDR2 SYGVNS.

The V call is TRBV29-1, the J call TRBJ2-1; 8 bases fit TRBD2. The germline CDR1 and CDR2 sequences are SQVTM and ANQGSEA. CDR3 size: 14 residues. The ends lost 6 bases at V and 3 bases at J; junction bases unmatched: 7. In DNA, the CDR3 is TGCAGCGTATATAGCGGGGAACACTACAATGAGCAGTTCTTC. Translated, it gives CSVYSGEHYNEQFF.

The gene calls are TRBV6-5 and TRBJ1-6; 9 bases match TRBD1. The ends lost 7 bases at V and 8 bases at J; junction bases unmatched: 6. This CDR3 region has 14 residues. CDR1 is MNHEY and CDR2 is SVGAGI in the germline V gene. CDR3 protein: CASKPGQGYSPLHF. CDR3 nucleotides: TGTGCCAGCAAGCCGGGACAGGGATATTCACCCCTCCACTTT.

The chain combines TRBV19 with TRBJ1-5; 11 bases agree with TRBD1. The CDR3 has 15 residues. The germline CDR1 and CDR2 sequences are LNHDA and SQIVND (reference sequence). The ends lost 6 bases at V and 4 bases at J; junction bases unmatched: 5. CDR3 bases: TGTGCCAGTAGAAGCGGGACAGGGGGTAATCAGCCCCAGCATTTT. Amino acids: CASRSGTGGNQPQHF.

This clone was recorded only once. The chain joins TRBV5-6 to TRBJ2-1; D remains ambiguous. Germline loops: CDR1 SGHDT, CDR2 YYEEEE. This CDR3 comprises 11 residues. Trimming shortened V by 3 bases and J by 8 bases, and 6 bases separated the two germline ends. The CDR3 bases are TGTGCCAGCAGCTACAATGATGAGCAGTTCTTC. It codes for CASSYNDEQFF.

The chain joins TRBV10-3 to TRBJ2-1; D might be TRBD1 (5 bases). CDR1 and CDR2 from the germline V gene are ENHRY and SYGVKD. The CDR3 has 15 residues. V shed 2 bases and J shed 3 bases, with 11 bases lying between them. CDR3 loop: CAISEGQGGYNEQFF. The CDR3, as DNA: TGTGCCATCAGTGAGGGTCAGGGTGGCTACAATGAGCAGTTCTTC.

The chain has TRBV5-4 and TRBJ2-2; perhaps TRBD2 as D (5 bases). This CDR3 has 16 residues. V lost 0 bases and J lost 1, with 10 bases in between. CDR1 is SGHNT and CDR2 is YYREEE in the germline V gene (reference sequence). The CDR3 bases are TGTGCCAGCAGCTTGGACGGGGTGCTGAACACCGGGGAGCTGTTTTTT. Encoded protein: CASSLDGVLNTGELFF.

The chain links TRBV6-6 to TRBJ1-5, with D tentatively TRBD1 (5 bases). The V gene lost 2 bases and the J gene lost 1 base, with 9 bases spanning the gap. The CDR3 length is 15 residues. The germline CDR1 and CDR2 sequences are MNHNY and SVGAGI (reference sequence). The DNA of the CDR3 is TGTGCCAGCAGTTACCCACCAGGGAGCAATCAGCCCCAGCATTTT. Encoded protein: CASSYPPGSNQPQHF.